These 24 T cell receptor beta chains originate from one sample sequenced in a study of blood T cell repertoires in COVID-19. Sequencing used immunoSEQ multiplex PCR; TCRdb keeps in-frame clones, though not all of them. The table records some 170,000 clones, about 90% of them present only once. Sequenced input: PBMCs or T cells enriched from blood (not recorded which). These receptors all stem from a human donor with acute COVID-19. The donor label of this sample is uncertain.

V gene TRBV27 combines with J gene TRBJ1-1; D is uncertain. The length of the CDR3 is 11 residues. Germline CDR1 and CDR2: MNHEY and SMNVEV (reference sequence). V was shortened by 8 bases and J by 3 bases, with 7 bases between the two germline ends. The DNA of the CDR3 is TGTGCCAGCTCAAGAGACACTGAAGCTTTCTTT. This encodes CASSRDTEAFF.

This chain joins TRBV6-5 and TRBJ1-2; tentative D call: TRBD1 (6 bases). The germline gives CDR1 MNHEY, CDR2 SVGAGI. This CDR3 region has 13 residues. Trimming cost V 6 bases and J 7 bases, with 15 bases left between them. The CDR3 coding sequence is TGTGCCAGCAGACCGGGACACGGGCTTGGCTACACCTTC. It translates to CASRPGHGLGYTF.

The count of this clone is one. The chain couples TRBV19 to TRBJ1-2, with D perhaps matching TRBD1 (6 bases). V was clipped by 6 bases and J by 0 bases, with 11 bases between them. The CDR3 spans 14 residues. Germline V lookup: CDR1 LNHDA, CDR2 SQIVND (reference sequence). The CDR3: CASRDRVANYGYTF. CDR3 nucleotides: TGTGCCAGTAGGGACAGAGTAGCTAACTATGGCTACACCTTC.

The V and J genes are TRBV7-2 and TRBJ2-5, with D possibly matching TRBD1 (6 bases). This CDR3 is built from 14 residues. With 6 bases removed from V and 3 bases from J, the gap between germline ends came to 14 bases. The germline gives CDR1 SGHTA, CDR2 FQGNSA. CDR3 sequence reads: CASSSINREETQYF. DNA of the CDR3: TGTGCCAGCAGTTCCATAAACAGGGAAGAGACCCAGTACTTC.

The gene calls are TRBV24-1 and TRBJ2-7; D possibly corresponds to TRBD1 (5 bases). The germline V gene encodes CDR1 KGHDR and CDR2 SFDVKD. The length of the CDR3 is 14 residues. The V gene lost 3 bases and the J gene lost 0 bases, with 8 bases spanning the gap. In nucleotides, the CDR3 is TGTGCCACCAGTGATGCCAGGGCCTCCTACGAGCAGTACTTC. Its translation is CATSDARASYEQYF.

The CDR3 DNA reads as TGTGCCAGCAGCCCCGGGACAGGGGGCTACAACGAGCAGTACTTC. Translating gives CASSPGTGGYNEQYF. This chain links TRBV3-1 (or the pseudogene TRBV3-2) with TRBJ2-7; the match to TRBD1 covers 12 bases. The CDR3 has 15 residues. V was pared by 4 bases and J by 5 bases, with 6 bases of the junction left unmatched. Per the germline V gene, CDR1 is LGHDT and CDR2 is YNNKEL (reference sequence).

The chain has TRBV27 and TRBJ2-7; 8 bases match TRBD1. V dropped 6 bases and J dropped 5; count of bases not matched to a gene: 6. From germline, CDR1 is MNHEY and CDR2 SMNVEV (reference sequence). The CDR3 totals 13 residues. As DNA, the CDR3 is TGTGCCAGCAGCACGACAGGGGATGACGAGCAGTACTTC. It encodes CASSTTGDDEQYF.

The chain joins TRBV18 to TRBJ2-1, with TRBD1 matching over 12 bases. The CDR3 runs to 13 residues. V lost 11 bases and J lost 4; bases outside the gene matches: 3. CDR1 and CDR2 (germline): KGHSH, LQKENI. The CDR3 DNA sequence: TGTGCCGGGACAGGGGGCTCATACAATGAGCAGTTCTTC. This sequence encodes CAGTGGSYNEQFF.

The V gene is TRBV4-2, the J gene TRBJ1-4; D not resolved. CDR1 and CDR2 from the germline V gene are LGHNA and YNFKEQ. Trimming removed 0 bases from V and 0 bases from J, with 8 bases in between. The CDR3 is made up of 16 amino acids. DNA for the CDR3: TGTGCCAGCAGCCAAGATCAAGCGGCAACTAATGAAAAACTGTTTTTT. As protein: CASSQDQAATNEKLFF.

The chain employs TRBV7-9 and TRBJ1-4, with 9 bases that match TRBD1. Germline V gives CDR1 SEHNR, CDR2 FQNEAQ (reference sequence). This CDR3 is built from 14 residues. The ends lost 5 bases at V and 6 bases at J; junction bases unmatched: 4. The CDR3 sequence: CASSKGQGYEKLFF. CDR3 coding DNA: TGTGCCAGCAGCAAGGGACAGGGTTATGAAAAACTGTTTTTT.

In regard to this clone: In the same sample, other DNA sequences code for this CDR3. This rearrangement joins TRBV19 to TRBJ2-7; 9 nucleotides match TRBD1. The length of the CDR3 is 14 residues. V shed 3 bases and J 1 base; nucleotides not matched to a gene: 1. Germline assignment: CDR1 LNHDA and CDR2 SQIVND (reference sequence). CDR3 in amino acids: CASSIGQGSYEQYF. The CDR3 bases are TGTGCCAGTAGTATCGGACAGGGGTCCTACGAGCAGTACTTC. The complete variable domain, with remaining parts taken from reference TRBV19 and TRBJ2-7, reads DGGITQSPKYLFRKEGQNVTLSCEQNLNHDAMYWYRQDPGQGLRLIYYSQIVNDFQKGDIAEGYSVSREKKESFPLTVTSAQKNPTAFYLCASSIGQGSYEQYFGPGTRLTVT.

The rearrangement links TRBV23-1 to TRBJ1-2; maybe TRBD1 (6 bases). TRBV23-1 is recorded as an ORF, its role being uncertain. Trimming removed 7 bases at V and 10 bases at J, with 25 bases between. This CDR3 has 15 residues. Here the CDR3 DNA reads TGCGCCAGCACTCCACGGGATGACAGGAAGGGATACTACACCTTC. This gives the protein CASTPRDDRKGYYTF.

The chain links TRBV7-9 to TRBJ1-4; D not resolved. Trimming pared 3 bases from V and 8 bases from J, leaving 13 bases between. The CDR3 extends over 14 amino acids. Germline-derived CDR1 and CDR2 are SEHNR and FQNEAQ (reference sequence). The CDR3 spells CASSFLGVGEKLFF. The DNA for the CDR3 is TGTGCCAGCAGCTTTTTGGGAGTCGGGGAAAAACTGTTTTTT.

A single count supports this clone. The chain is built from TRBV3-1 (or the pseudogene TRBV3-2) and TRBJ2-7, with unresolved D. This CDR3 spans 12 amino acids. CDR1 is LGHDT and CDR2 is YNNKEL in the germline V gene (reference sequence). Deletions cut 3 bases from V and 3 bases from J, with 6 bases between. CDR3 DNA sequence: TGTGCCAGCAGCCAGTTCGGCTACGAGCAGTACTTC. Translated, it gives CASSQFGYEQYF.

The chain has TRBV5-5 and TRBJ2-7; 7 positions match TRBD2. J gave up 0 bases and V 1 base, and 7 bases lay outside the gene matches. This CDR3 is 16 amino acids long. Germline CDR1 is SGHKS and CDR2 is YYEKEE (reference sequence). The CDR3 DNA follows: TGTGCCAGCAGCTTGAGTTCAGCGGGGTCCTCCTACGAGCAGTACTTC. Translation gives CASSLSSAGSSYEQYF.

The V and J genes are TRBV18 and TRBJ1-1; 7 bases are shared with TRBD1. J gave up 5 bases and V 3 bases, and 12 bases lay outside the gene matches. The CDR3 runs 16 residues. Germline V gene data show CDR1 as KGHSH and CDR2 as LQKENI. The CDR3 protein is CASSPPGQSGGTEAFF. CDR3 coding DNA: TGTGCCAGCTCACCTCCGGGACAGTCAGGCGGTACTGAAGCTTTCTTT.

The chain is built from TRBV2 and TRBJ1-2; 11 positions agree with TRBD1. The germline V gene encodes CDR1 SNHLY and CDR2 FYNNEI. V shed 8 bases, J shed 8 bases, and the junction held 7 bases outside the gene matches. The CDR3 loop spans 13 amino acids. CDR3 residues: CASRGQGAQGYTF. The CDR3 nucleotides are TGTGCCAGCCGCGGACAGGGGGCGCAGGGCTACACCTTC.

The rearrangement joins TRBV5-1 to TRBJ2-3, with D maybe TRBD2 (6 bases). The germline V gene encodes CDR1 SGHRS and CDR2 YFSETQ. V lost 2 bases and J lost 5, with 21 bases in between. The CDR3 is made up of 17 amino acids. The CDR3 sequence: CASSFGGLDVGEDTQYF. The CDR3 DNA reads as TGCGCCAGCAGCTTCGGAGGGCTAGACGTAGGAGAAGATACGCAGTATTTT.

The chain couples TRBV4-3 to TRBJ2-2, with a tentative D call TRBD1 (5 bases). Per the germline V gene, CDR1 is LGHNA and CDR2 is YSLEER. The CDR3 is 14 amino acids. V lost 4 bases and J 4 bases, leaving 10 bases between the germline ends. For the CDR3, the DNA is TGCGCCAGCAGCCGTGGACACCCCACCGGGGAGCTGTTTTTT. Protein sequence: CASSRGHPTGELFF.

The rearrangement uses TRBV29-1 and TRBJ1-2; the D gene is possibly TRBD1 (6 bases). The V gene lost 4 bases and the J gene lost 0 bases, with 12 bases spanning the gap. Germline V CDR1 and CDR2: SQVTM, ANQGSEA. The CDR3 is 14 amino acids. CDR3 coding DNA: TGCAGCGTTGCCCGGACAGAAGCTAACTATGGCTACACCTTC. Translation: CSVARTEANYGYTF.

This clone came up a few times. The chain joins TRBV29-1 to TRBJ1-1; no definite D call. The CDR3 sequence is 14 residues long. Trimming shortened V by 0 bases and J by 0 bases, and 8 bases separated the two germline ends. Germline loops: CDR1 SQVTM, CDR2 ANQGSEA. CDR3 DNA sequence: TGCAGCGTTGAAGATGAACAGATGAACACTGAAGCTTTCTTT. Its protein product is CSVEDEQMNTEAFF.

The CDR3 DNA is TGTGCCAGCAGCTTAGACAGGGGGGACTATGGCTACACCTTC. The encoded protein is CASSLDRGDYGYTF. The chain employs TRBV5-5 and TRBJ1-2; 9 bases match TRBD1. This CDR3 spans 14 amino acids. In germline, CDR1 is SGHKS, CDR2 YYEKEE (reference sequence). Losses at the gene ends were 2 bases for V and 3 bases for J; bases not matched to a gene: 2.

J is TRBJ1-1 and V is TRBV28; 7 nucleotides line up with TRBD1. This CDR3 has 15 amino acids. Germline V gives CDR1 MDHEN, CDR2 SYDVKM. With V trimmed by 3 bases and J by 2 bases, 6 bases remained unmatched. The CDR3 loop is CASSFPRQGNTEAFF. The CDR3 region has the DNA TGTGCCAGCAGTTTTCCCCGACAGGGAAACACTGAAGCTTTCTTT.

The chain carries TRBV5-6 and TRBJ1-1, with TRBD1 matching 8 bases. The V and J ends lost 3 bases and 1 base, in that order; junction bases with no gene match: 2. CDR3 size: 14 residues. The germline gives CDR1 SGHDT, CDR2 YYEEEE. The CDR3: CASSSTGANTEAFF. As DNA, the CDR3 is TGTGCCAGCAGCTCGACAGGGGCGAACACTGAAGCTTTCTTT. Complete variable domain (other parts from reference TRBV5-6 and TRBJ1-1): DAGVTQSPTHLIKTRGQQVTLRCSPKSGHDTVSWYQQALGQGPQFIFQYYEEEERQRGNFPDRFSGHQFPNYSSELNVNALLLGDSALYLCASSSTGANTEAFFGQGTRLTVV.